This TCR beta chain emerged from a study of T cell responses to AZD1222 COVID-19 vaccine (dated by TCRdb to the early 2020s). A note on the overall study: A total of 233 trial participants underwent TCR sequencing, of whom some 210 received two doses of AZD1222 and some 25 received two doses of the MenACWY control vaccine. Enrollment into the trials was organized by age into subgroups of 18-55, 56-69 and 70-plus years, and those subgroups contained approximately 160, 26 and 62 TCR-sequenced participants, respectively. What the work shows at the level of the full study, not this receptor alone: Participants were mostly white British, with more females than males. The authors suggested clonal diversity may have been underestimated. In the small 56-69-year group, the increase in depth fell short of significance, most likely because of low power. After two AZD1222 doses, both the breadth and the depth of spike-specific TCRs were significantly higher than at day 0 and than in MenACWY recipients. Reportedly, almost half of the unique spike-specific TCRs recognized epitopes lying outside the regions that are mutated in the B.1.351 and B.1.1.7 variants. Conclusions about previously exposed vaccinees are limited, since just five or six AZD1222 recipients were seropositive for SARS-CoV-2 at baseline. No day 14 peak-response samples were available, so repertoires were characterized only after the peak T cell response. The vaccine-associated CD4 TCRs covered the entire spike protein, and the dominant responses fell in regions 160-218 and 743-854.

The time point label on this specimen signifies: baseline before first vaccination. The treatment or condition label corresponds to: meningococcal conjugate vaccine given as trial control. Samples from vaccinated people were obtained from the UK trials COV001 and COV002, which included a single-blind randomized controlled phase 2/3 trial of AZD1222 (ChAdOx1 nCoV-19) in healthy adults. For TCRbeta chain sequencing, PBMC samples were collected from trial participants at day 0 and at day 28 after the second dose. With regard to this clone: Its antigen is currently not known. It has no much larger one-base neighbor in the sample; base qualities were not kept.

V and J lose 4 bases and 6 bases, and a span of 17 bases separates them. According to the germline V gene, CDR1 reads SGHRS and CDR2 reads YFSETQ. From the cysteine up to the phenylalanine, the CDR3 has a length of 15 residues. Only the CDR3 part of the read is kept: 45 bases, read in frame from the first base. The CDR3 regions of human TCRbeta chains were analyzed by immunosequencing. On the study's bioinformatics: Repertoire TCRs were checked for matches against a reference library of SARS-CoV-2-specific TCRs that had been generated using the MIRA antigen-specificity platform. Breadth meant the fraction of unique TCRs that were SARS-CoV-2-associated, whereas depth meant the fraction of total T cells that were SARS-CoV-2-associated. Each spike-specific TCR was assigned to its reactive spike region and to a CD4 or CD8 class using the MIRA data. Log10-transformed breadth and depth values were compared by one-way ANOVA with Sidak's multiple comparisons tests. Entries here come from immuneACCESS through TCRdb and include only in-frame sequences with V and J called. Some clones fail to appear in such tables; in the studies checked, an unresolved V gene covers under half of the shortfall, and the cause of the remainder is unknown. V and J calls and clone size are given by that table; D and trimming were obtained from the DNA. The sample table shows some 130,000 clones, and just over 85% are seen once. The top ten hold 18% of the sample.

Sequencing was performed on peripheral blood, taken on day 0 of MenACWY control vaccination. The V gene is TRBV5-1 and the J gene is TRBJ2-1; TRBD1 is possibly the D segment (7 matching bases). The sequence derives from an adult in good health. The DNA sequence reads TGCGCCAGCAGCCCCGGAGGGGGCGCTTTCAATGAGCAGTTCTTC. This yields the protein CASSPGGGAFNEQFF.